This T cell receptor beta chain came from a study of naive and memory T cell subsets. The study's findings and limits: Potentially, T cell activation and differentiation skew this RNA-based measurement.

Amplification of ligated cDNA took four PCR rounds with SP2 and nested alpha and beta constant primers. TCRdb re-analysed the 5' RACE reads in MiXCR, keeping a single row per CDR3 protein. Of some 60,000 distinct CDR3 sequences listed, more than 6% are singletons. The CDR3 runs 17 residues. Trimming took off 5 bases at V and 0 bases at J, with 14 bases between the two ends. Points on this clonotype: The antigen is undetermined.

A UMI-containing oligonucleotide was joined by 3' ligation to the TCR cDNA template. Whole-blood samples were around 2.5 ml of peripheral blood from healthy adult volunteers. Input was about 1 to 1,100 ng of DNase-treated total RNA without cell sorting. This chain joins TRBV12-3 or TRBV12-4 and TRBJ2-6, with D possibly called TRBD1 or TRBD2 (5 bases each). The receptor's source is a female donor in good health. The CDR3 here is CASSIRDRISGANVLTF. The CDR3 coding sequence is TGTGCCAGCAGTATCCGGGACCGCATCTCTGGGGCCAACGTCCTGACTTTC.